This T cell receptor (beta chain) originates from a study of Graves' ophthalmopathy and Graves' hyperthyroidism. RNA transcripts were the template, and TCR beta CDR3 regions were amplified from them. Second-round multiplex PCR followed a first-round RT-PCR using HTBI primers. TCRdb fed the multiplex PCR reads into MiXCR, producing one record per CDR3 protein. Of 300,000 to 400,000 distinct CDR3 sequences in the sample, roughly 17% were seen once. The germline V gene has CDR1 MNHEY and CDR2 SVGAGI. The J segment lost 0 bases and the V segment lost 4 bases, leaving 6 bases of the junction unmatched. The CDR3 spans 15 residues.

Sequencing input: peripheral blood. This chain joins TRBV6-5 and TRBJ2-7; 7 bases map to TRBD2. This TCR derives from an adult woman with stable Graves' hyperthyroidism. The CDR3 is CASSLGGRGSYEQYV. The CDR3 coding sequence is TGTGCCAGCAGTTTAGGCGGGAGAGGCTCCTACGAGCAGTACGTC.